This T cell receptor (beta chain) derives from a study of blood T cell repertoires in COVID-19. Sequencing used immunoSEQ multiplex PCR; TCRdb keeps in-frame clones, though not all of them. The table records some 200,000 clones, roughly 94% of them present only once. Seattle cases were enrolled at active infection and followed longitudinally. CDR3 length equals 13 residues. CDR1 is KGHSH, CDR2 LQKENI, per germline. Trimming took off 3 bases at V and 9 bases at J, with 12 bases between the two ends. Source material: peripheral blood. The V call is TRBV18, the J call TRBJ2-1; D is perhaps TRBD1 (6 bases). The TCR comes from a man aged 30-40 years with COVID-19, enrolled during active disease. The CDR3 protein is CASSPQGPLEQFF. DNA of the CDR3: TGTGCCAGCTCACCGCAGGGGCCGCTTGAGCAGTTCTTC. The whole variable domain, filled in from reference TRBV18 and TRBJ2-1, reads NAGVMQNPRHLVRRRGQEARLRCSPMKGHSHVYWYRQLPEEGLKFMVYLQKENIIDESGMPKERFSAEFPKEGPSILRIQQVVRGDSAAYFCASSPQGPLEQFFGPGTRLTVL.